What follows is one T cell receptor (beta chain) and its context. Its antigen is not known. The data were obtained in a study of shared clonotypes between healthy human individuals. General study results and limits: The study drew on few donors, limiting represented genetic and exposure-history diversity. Rarefaction showed that sequencing of sorted subsets was incomplete (despite large depth). Naive subsets tended to show greater estimated richness than memory subsets.

The CDR3 consists of 15 residues. Germline V lookup: CDR1 MNHEY, CDR2 SMNVEV (reference sequence). With V trimmed by 7 bases and J by 6 bases, 11 bases remained unmatched. Recent acute infections and vaccinations were absent in the healthy HIV-negative adult donors. Data came from immunoSEQ multiplex PCR; TCRdb stores just in-frame clones and leaves some out. The top ten clones hold approximately 0.95% of a sample with approximately 1,000,000 clones, approximately 77% of them seen once. Material: memory CD4+ T cells from PBMCs. Noted subset: CD45RA-negative fraction. The V and J genes are TRBV27 and TRBJ2-1; TRBD2 aligns across 8 bases. This TCR came from a young man in good health. Some clones in this sample may be carry-over from other donors' samples. The CDR3 DNA is TGTGCCAGCAAGAATAGCGGGATTAGGGTCAATGAGCAGTTCTTC. This encodes CASKNSGIRVNEQFF.